The subject of this entry is one T cell receptor beta chain. Libraries were prepared by immunoSEQ multiplex PCR; TCRdb keeps only in-frame clonotypes and omits some of them. The data hold approximately 200,000 clones, with approximately 90% observed a single time. The sample belongs to a study of blood T cell repertoires in COVID-19. V shed 6 bases and J shed 7 bases, with 13 bases lying between them. Germline loops: CDR1 SQVTM, CDR2 ANQGSEA. The CDR3 consists of 12 residues. This clonotype was sampled from a man aged 50-59 years with acute or convalescent COVID-19. This chain uses TRBV29-1 with TRBJ1-5; D is perhaps TRBD1 (6 bases). The source material was peripheral blood. In nucleotides, the CDR3 is TGCAGCGTCGGGGACACCGCCCAGCCCCAGCATTTT. Translated: CSVGDTAQPQHF.